The text below deals with one TCR beta chain. Sample time point: pre-treatment sample, taken before nivolumab and TIL therapy. The tumor samples were excised metastases, mostly pleural nodules or supraclavicular lymph nodes. The sample originates from a study of TIL therapy for anti-PD-1-resistant metastatic lung cancer. Sequencing used immunoSEQ v3. Clones were sequenced by immunoSEQ multiplex PCR, and TCRdb holds only the in-frame ones, with some missing. The table lists approximately 27,000 clones, roughly 72% of them singletons. The CDR3 covers 15 residues. Trimming pared 3 bases from V and 4 bases from J, leaving 17 bases between. Germline CDR1 is SGDLS and CDR2 is YYNGEE.

This specimen consisted of tumor tissue, obtained at baseline. The receptor comes from a person aged 25 to 79 with non-small cell lung cancer. J is TRBJ2-7 and V is TRBV9; TRBD2 is a possible D gene (6 bases). This CDR3 is CASSAGAGPSYEQYF. The CDR3 bases are TGTGCCAGCAGCGCAGGAGCGGGTCCTAGTTACGAGCAGTACTTC.